These 27 T cell receptor beta chains came from one sample sequenced in a study of human T cells and chemical hapten exposure. Regarding time point: patch test 1, 2 weeks after DPC sensitization. The treatment was: therapeutic diphenylcyclopropenone sensitization with weekly scalp DPC. TCRdb passed the RACE reads through MiXCR, listing each CDR3 protein once. The data show approximately 80,000 distinct CDR3 sequences, roughly 7.2% seen once. This specimen was whole blood, taken in connection with sensitization to the hapten diphenylcyclopropenone (DPC). Receptors were obtained from a woman in her 30s with alopecia areata. Some clones in this sample may be carry-over from other donors' samples.

This clonotype turned up a few times. The rearrangement links TRBV2 to TRBJ1-1; D ambiguous. The V end lost 8 bases, the J end lost 1 base, and 5 bases lay between the germline ends. The CDR3 extends over 11 amino acids. Germline lookup yields CDR1 SNHLY and CDR2 FYNNEI. CDR3 residues: CASVWNTEAFF. The CDR3 DNA sequence: TGTGCCAGCGTGTGGAACACTGAAGCTTTCTTT.

V and J are TRBV10-3 and TRBJ1-5; 7 positions match TRBD1. The CDR3 consists of 14 residues. V lost 2 bases to trimming and J lost 5 bases; unmatched junction nucleotides: 3. Germline CDR1 and CDR2: ENHRY and SYGVKD. The DNA of the CDR3 is TGTGCCATCAGTGAGGGGCAGGGGGATCAGCCCCAGCATTTT. Protein product: CAISEGQGDQPQHF.

This chain links TRBV20-1 with TRBJ2-3, with 7 bases identical to TRBD2. The germline V gene encodes CDR1 DFQATT and CDR2 SNEGSKA (reference sequence). The CDR3 consists of 15 residues. Unmatched junction bases numbered 14, after V lost 7 bases and J lost 4 bases. CDR3 in DNA: TGCAGTGTCCCAGCCTTTAGCGGGCGCGCAGATACGCAGTATTTT. It encodes CSVPAFSGRADTQYF.

This clonotype occurred many times. The chain links TRBV2 to TRBJ2-3, with 8 positions matching TRBD2. Germline values: CDR1 SNHLY, CDR2 FYNNEI. The CDR3 extends over 14 amino acids. V lost 8 bases to trimming and J lost 2 bases; unmatched junction nucleotides: 6. The CDR3 is CASGGLDSTDTQYF. In DNA, the CDR3 is TGTGCCAGCGGGGGACTAGATTCCACAGATACGCAGTATTTT.

This clonotype was detected many times. The rearrangement joins TRBV7-2 to TRBJ2-7; D is unclear. Trimming shortened V by 5 bases and J by 2 bases, and 4 bases separated the two germline ends. The CDR3 runs 11 residues. Per germline, CDR1 SGHTA and CDR2 FQGNSA. Written as DNA, the CDR3 is TGTGCCAGCAGCGCTACCTACGAGCAGTACTTC. Its translation: CASSATYEQYF.

This rearrangement joins TRBV7-9 to TRBJ1-6; tentatively, D is TRBD1 (5 bases). V lost 3 bases and J 5 bases, leaving 8 bases between the germline ends. The germline CDR1 and CDR2 sequences are SEHNR and FQNEAQ (reference sequence). The CDR3 runs 14 residues. The CDR3 protein is CASSLAGDNSPLHF. The CDR3 DNA reads TGTGCCAGCAGCTTGGCGGGGGATAATTCACCCCTCCACTTT.

The gene calls are TRBV2 and TRBJ1-5; 12 bases align to TRBD1. CDR1 and CDR2 from the germline V gene are SNHLY and FYNNEI. The V segment lost 6 bases and the J segment 5 bases; nucleotides outside the gene matches: 2. The CDR3 is 14 residues long. The DNA of the CDR3 is TGTGCCAGCAGCGGGACAGGGGGCGATCAGCCCCAGCATTTT. Protein product: CASSGTGGDQPQHF.

The gene calls are TRBV27 and TRBJ1-4; the D gene is possibly TRBD1 (5 bases). The germline gives CDR1 MNHEY, CDR2 SMNVEV (reference sequence). The CDR3 totals 15 residues. V lost 3 bases and J lost 0, with 8 bases in between. The CDR3 nucleotides are TGTGCCAGCAGTTTCAGCAGGGCAACTAATGAAAAACTGTTTTTT. Translation: CASSFSRATNEKLFF.

J is TRBJ1-1 and V is TRBV6-6; weak D call: TRBD1 (5 bases). V lost 0 bases and J lost 7, with 9 bases in between. CDR1 and CDR2 from the germline V gene are MNHNY and SVGAGI (reference sequence). The CDR3 length is 13 residues. CDR3 coding DNA: TGTGCCAGCAGTTACTCGGTTGACAGTGAAGCTTTCTTT. Its translation: CASSYSVDSEAFF.

The V call is TRBV11-2, the J call TRBJ2-3, with no clear D. The V end was cut by 3 bases, the J end by 1 base, with 14 bases between. There are 16 residues in the CDR3. Germline CDR1 reads SGHAT; CDR2 reads FQNNGV. DNA of the CDR3: TGTGCCAGCAGCTTTATCGGTGGATTAGGCACAGATACGCAGTATTTT. It is translated as CASSFIGGLGTDTQYF.

This clonotype was counted many times. The chain uses TRBV12-3 or TRBV12-4 and TRBJ2-3; possibly TRBD2 for D (5 bases). There are 11 residues in the CDR3. The V end lost 5 bases, the J end lost 5 bases, and 5 bases lay between the germline ends. The CDR3 sequence is CASSRGDTQYF. CDR3 DNA: TGTGCCAGCAGTCGGGGAGATACGCAGTATTTT.

The V and J genes are TRBV7-2 and TRBJ2-3; TRBD2 matches at 8 bases. CDR1 and CDR2 (germline): SGHTA, FQGNSA. Unmatched junction bases numbered 6, after V lost 5 bases and J lost 5 bases. The CDR3 contains 14 residues. CDR3 region: CASSRLAYKDTQYF. In DNA, the CDR3 is TGTGCCAGCAGCAGACTAGCGTACAAAGATACGCAGTATTTT.

This clonotype was seen at least ten times. The chain recombines TRBV4-2 with TRBJ1-4; D is perhaps TRBD1 (5 bases). This CDR3 region has 12 residues. V dropped 4 bases and J dropped 12 bases, with 12 bases sitting between them. Germline assignment: CDR1 LGHNA and CDR2 YNFKEQ. The CDR3 coding sequence is TGTGCCAGCAGCCGCCAACAGGAAGAACTGTTTTTT. Residues: CASSRQQEELFF.

This clonotype was seen many times. This chain joins TRBV5-1 and TRBJ2-3; tentatively, D is TRBD1 or TRBD2 (5 bases each). Trimming cost V 0 bases and J 0 bases, with 20 bases left between them. Germline V gene sequence: CDR1 SGHRS, CDR2 YFSETQ. CDR3 length: 19 residues. The CDR3 DNA reads TGCGCCAGCAGCTTGGGAACTACCGGACTGGGGACGAGCACAGATACGCAGTATTTT. Translating it yields CASSLGTTGLGTSTDTQYF.

This sequence joins TRBV6-6 and TRBJ1-2, with TRBD1 identical over 11 bases. The CDR3 contains 14 residues. V dropped 6 bases and J dropped 7; count of bases not matched to a gene: 7. Germline loops: CDR1 MNHNY, CDR2 SVGAGI (reference sequence). The CDR3 region has the DNA TGTGCCAGCAGCCCCTCGGGACAGGGGGGTGGCTACACCTTC. Its protein product is CASSPSGQGGGYTF.

In this sample, this clonotype turned up many times. The J gene is TRBJ2-7, the V gene TRBV7-9; D ambiguous. Germline-derived CDR1 and CDR2 are SEHNR and FQNEAQ (reference sequence). The CDR3 consists of 11 residues. The V and J ends lost 5 bases and 3 bases respectively, with 5 bases between them. The CDR3 nucleotides read TGTGCCAGCAGCGTCCACTACGAGCAGTACTTC. Protein: CASSVHYEQYF.

This rearrangement joins TRBV7-3 to TRBJ1-2, with unresolved D. This CDR3 has 12 amino acids. Germline V gene sequence: CDR1 SGHTA, CDR2 FQGTGA. The V end was cut by 2 bases, the J end by 9 bases, with 10 bases between. The CDR3: CASSLEEGSYTF. The DNA of the CDR3 is TGTGCCAGCAGCTTAGAGGAGGGAAGCTACACCTTC.

The chain joins TRBV12-3 or TRBV12-4 to TRBJ1-3, with D unresolved. The CDR3 consists of 17 residues. The germline V and J ends were trimmed by 2 bases and 0 bases, with 14 bases remaining between them. The CDR3 sequence is CASSLPGKPYSGNTIYF. The DNA for the CDR3 is TGTGCCAGCAGTTTACCCGGGAAGCCTTACTCTGGAAACACCATATATTTT.

The table lists this clonotype with many counts. CDR3 bases: TGCGCCAGCAGTGAAACGTATGGGGCCAACGTCCTGACTTTC. Its protein is CASSETYGANVLTF. This chain connects TRBV10-2 to TRBJ2-6; D call uncertain. The germline gives CDR1 WSHSY, CDR2 SAAADI. The V gene lost 3 bases and the J gene lost 3 bases, with 6 bases spanning the gap. CDR3 size: 14 residues.

This clonotype appeared many times. This chain links TRBV20-1 with TRBJ2-3, with 8 bases aligning to TRBD2. This CDR3 has 16 residues. V was clipped by 5 bases and J by 0 bases; unmatched bases: 10. CDR1 and CDR2 (germline): DFQATT, SNEGSKA (reference sequence). The CDR3 DNA is TGCAGTGCTGGAGCCCCACTAGCGGCTAGCACAGATACGCAGTATTTT. Amino acid sequence: CSAGAPLAASTDTQYF.

The sample holds many counts of this clonotype. The chain carries TRBV5-1 and TRBJ2-1; D may be TRBD2 (6 bases). Germline values: CDR1 SGHRS, CDR2 YFSETQ. Between the trimmed V and J ends, which lost 3 bases and 9 bases, there was a span of 10 bases. This CDR3 comprises 12 residues. CDR3 sequence (DNA): TGCGCCAGCAGCTGGGAGGTGGGTGAGCAGTTCTTC. Protein sequence: CASSWEVGEQFF.

The chain employs TRBV18 and TRBJ2-5; D is possibly TRBD1 (5 bases). Germline V gene sequence: CDR1 KGHSH, CDR2 LQKENI. The CDR3 is made up of 13 amino acids. With 3 bases removed from V and 3 bases from J, the gap between germline ends came to 8 bases. The CDR3 coding sequence is TGTGCCAGCTCACCCAGGGTGGAAGAGACCCAGTACTTC. It codes for CASSPRVEETQYF.

This clonotype was recorded at least ten times. The CDR3 DNA sequence: TGTGCCAGCAGTGAATTCTCCACTAAGAACACCGGGGAGCTGTTTTTT. Translating it yields CASSEFSTKNTGELFF. The V and J genes are TRBV2 and TRBJ2-2, with D unclear. The germline V gene has CDR1 SNHLY and CDR2 FYNNEI. The CDR3 covers 16 residues. V was shortened by 2 bases and J by 1 base, with 11 bases between the two germline ends.

Many counts were recorded for this clonotype. The rearrangement uses TRBV12-3 or TRBV12-4 and TRBJ1-4, with D maybe TRBD1 (6 bases). V lost 5 bases and J 3 bases, leaving 10 bases between the germline ends. The CDR3 consists of 14 residues. CDR3 sequence reads: CASSHRAANEKLFF. CDR3 DNA: TGTGCCAGCAGTCACAGGGCCGCTAATGAAAAACTGTTTTTT.

The V call is TRBV6-1, the J call TRBJ1-5; TRBD1 matches 7 bases. The J segment lost 7 bases and the V segment lost 6 bases, leaving 6 bases of the junction unmatched. Germline V lookup: CDR1 MNHNS, CDR2 SASEGT. The CDR3 has 13 amino acids. CDR3 DNA sequence: TGTGCCAGCAGGACAGGGTGGGAACAGCCCCAGCATTTT. This encodes CASRTGWEQPQHF.

This clonotype came up many times. The chain couples TRBV14 to TRBJ1-3; no definite D call. CDR1 is SGHDN, CDR2 FVKESK, per germline. The CDR3 has 14 amino acids. The V end lost 9 bases, the J end lost 2 bases, and 14 bases lay between the germline ends. For the CDR3, the DNA is TGTGCCAGTGGAGCTCGAGGGACTGGAAACACCATATATTTT. Translation: CASGARGTGNTIYF.

This clonotype was found a few times. The chain recombines TRBV5-1 with TRBJ1-1; D is possibly TRBD1 (6 bases). CDR1 SGHRS and CDR2 YFSETQ come from the germline V gene. There are 15 residues in the CDR3. V lost 2 bases to trimming and J lost 6 bases, with 17 bases between them. The CDR3 protein is CASSLVVQGKSEAFF. The CDR3 DNA reads TGCGCCAGCAGCTTAGTGGTCCAGGGGAAATCTGAAGCTTTCTTT. The full variable domain, completed using reference TRBV5-1 and TRBJ1-1, is KAGVTQTPRYLIKTRGQQVTLSCSPISGHRSVSWYQQTPGQGLQFLFEYFSETQRNKGNFPGRFSGRQFSNSRSEMNVSTLELGDSALYLCASSLVVQGKSEAFFGQGTRLTVV.